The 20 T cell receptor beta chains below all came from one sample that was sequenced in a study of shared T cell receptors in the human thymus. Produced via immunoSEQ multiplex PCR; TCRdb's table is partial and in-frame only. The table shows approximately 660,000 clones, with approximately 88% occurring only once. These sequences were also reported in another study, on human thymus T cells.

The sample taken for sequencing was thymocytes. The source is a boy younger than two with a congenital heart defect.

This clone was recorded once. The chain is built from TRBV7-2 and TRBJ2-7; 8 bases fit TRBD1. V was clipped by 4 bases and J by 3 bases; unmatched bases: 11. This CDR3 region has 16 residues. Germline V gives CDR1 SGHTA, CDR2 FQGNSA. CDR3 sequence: CASSSDQGARVYEQYF. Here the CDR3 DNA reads TGTGCCAGCAGCTCAGACCAGGGGGCGCGTGTCTACGAGCAGTACTTC. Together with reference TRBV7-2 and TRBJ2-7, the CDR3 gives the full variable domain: GAGVSQSPSNKVTEKGKDVELRCDPISGHTALYWYRQSLGQGLEFLIYFQGNSAPDKSGLPSDRFSAERTGGSVSTLTIQRTQQEDSAVYLCASSSDQGARVYEQYFGPGTRLTVT.

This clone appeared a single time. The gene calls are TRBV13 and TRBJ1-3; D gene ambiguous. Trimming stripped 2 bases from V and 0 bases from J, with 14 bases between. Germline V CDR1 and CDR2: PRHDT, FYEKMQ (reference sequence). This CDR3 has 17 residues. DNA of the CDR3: TGTGCCAGCAGCTTAAAACCCGAGGTGAGCTCTGGAAACACCATATATTTT. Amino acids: CASSLKPEVSSGNTIYF. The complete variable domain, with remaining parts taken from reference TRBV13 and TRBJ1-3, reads AAGVIQSPRHLIKEKRETATLKCYPIPRHDTVYWYQQGPGQDPQFLISFYEKMQSDKGSIPDRFSAQQFSDYHSELNMSSLELGDSALYFCASSLKPEVSSGNTIYFGEGSWLTVV.

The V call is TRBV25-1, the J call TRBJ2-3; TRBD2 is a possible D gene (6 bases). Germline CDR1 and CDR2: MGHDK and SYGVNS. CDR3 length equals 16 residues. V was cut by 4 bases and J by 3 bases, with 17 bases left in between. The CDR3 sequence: CASSGVAGRGTDTQYF. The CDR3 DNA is TGTGCCAGCAGTGGCGTTGCGGGGCGGGGAACAGATACGCAGTATTTT. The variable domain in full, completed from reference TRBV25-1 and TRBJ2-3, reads EADIYQTPRYLVIGTGKKITLECSQTMGHDKMYWYQQDPGMELHLIHYSYGVNSTEKGDLSSESTVSRIRTEHFPLTLESARPSHTSQYLCASSGVAGRGTDTQYFGPGTRLTVL.

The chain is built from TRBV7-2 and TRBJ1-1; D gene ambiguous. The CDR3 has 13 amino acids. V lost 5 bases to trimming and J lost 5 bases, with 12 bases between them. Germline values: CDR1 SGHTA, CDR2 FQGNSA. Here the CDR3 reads CASSPAAGTEAFF. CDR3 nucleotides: TGTGCCAGCAGCCCAGCGGCCGGGACTGAAGCTTTCTTT. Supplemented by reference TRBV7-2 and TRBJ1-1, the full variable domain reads GAGVSQSPSNKVTEKGKDVELRCDPISGHTALYWYRQSLGQGLEFLIYFQGNSAPDKSGLPSDRFSAERTGGSVSTLTIQRTQQEDSAVYLCASSPAAGTEAFFGQGTRLTVV.

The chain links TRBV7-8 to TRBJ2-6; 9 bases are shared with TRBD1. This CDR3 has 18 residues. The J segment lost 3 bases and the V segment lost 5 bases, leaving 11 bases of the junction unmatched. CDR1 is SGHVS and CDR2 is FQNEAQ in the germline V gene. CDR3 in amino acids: CASSPPQGAHLGANVLTF. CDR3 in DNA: TGTGCCAGCAGCCCTCCACAGGGGGCGCATCTTGGGGCCAACGTCCTGACTTTC. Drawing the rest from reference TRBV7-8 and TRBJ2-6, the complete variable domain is GAGVSQSPRYKVAKRGQDVALRCDPISGHVSLFWYQQALGQGPEFLTYFQNEAQLDKSGLPSDRFFAERPEGSVSTLKIQRTQQEDSAVYLCASSPPQGAHLGANVLTFGAGSRLTVL.

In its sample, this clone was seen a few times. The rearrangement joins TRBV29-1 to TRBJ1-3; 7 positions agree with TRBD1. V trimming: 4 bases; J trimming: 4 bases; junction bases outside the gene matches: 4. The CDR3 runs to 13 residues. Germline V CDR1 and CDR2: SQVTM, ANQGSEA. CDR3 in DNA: TGCAGCGTTGCTTCGACAGGGGGAAACACCATATATTTT. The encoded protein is CSVASTGGNTIYF.

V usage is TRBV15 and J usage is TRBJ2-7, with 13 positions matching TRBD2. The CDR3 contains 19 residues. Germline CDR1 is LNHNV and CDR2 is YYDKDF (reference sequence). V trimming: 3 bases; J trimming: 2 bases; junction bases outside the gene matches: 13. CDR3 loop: CATSSGLAGVPHIPYEQYF. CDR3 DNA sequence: TGTGCCACCAGCAGCGGACTAGCGGGAGTACCTCACATTCCCTACGAGCAGTACTTC.

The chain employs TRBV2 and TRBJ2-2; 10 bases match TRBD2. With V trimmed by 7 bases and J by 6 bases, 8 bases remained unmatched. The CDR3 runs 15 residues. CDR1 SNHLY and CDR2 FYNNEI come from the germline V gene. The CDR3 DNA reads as TGTGCCAGCATGGGGTGGACTAGCGGTCCCGGGGAGCTGTTTTTT. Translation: CASMGWTSGPGELFF.

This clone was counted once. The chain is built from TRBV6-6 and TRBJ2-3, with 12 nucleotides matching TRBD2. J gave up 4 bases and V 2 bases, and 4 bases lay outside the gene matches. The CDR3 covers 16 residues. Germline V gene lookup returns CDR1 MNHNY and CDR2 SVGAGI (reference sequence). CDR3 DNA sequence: TGTGCCAGCAGTTACCCGACTAGCGGGAGCCCAGATACGCAGTATTTT. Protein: CASSYPTSGSPDTQYF.

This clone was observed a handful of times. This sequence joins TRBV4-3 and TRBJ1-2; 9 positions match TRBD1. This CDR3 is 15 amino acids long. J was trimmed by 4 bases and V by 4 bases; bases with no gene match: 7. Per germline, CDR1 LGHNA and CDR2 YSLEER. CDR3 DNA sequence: TGCGCCAGCAGCCCTGGGACAGGGCTGGGCTATGGCTACACCTTC. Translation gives CASSPGTGLGYGYTF.

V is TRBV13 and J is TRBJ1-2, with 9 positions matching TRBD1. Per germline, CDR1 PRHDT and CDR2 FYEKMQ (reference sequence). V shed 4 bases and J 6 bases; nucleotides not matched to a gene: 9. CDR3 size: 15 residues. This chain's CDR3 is CASSSRDRAGDGYTF. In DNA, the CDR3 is TGTGCCAGCAGCTCCCGGGACAGGGCTGGGGATGGCTACACCTTC. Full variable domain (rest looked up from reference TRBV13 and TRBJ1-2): AAGVIQSPRHLIKEKRETATLKCYPIPRHDTVYWYQQGPGQDPQFLISFYEKMQSDKGSIPDRFSAQQFSDYHSELNMSSLELGDSALYFCASSSRDRAGDGYTFGSGTRLTVV.

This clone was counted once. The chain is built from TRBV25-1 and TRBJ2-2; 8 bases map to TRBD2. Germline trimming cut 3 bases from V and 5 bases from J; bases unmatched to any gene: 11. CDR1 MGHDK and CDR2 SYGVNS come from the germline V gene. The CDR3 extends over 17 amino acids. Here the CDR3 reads CASSDPRAGVGTGELFF. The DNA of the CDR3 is TGTGCCAGCAGTGACCCCCGAGCGGGAGTTGGGACCGGGGAGCTGTTTTTT.

This CDR3 reads CASSQATSGRAVQETQYF. Written as DNA, the CDR3 is TGCGCCAGCAGCCAAGCTACTAGCGGGAGGGCCGTCCAAGAGACCCAGTACTTC. J is TRBJ2-5 and V is TRBV4-3; 13 positions agree with TRBD2. In germline, CDR1 is LGHNA, CDR2 YSLEER. The ends lost 1 base at V and 1 base at J; junction bases unmatched: 6. There are 18 residues in the CDR3.

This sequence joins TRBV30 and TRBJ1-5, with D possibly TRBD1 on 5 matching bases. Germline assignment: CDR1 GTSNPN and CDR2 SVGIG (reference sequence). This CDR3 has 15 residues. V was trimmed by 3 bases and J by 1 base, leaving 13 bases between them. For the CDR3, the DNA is TGTGCCTGGAGCGGCTCTGGGGGGAGCAATCAGCCCCAGCATTTT. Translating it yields CAWSGSGGSNQPQHF.

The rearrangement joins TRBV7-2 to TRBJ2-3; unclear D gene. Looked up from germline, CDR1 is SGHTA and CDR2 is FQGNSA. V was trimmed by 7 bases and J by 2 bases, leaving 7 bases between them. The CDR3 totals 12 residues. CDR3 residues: CASMGFTDTQYF. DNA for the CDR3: TGTGCCAGCATGGGCTTCACAGATACGCAGTATTTT.

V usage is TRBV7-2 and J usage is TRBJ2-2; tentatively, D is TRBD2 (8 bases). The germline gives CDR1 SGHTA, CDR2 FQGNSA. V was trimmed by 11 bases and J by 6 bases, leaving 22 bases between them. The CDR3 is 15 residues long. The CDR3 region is CAQGGASGLSGELFF. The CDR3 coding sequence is TGTGCCCAGGGGGGGGCTAGCGGGTTGTCCGGGGAGCTGTTTTTT.

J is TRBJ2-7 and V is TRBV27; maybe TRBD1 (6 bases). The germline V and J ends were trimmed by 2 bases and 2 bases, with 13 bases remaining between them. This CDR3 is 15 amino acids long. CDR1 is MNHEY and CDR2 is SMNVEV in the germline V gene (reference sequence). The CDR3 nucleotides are TGTGCCAGCAGTTTACACGGGACACCTACCTACGAGCAGTACTTC. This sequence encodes CASSLHGTPTYEQYF.

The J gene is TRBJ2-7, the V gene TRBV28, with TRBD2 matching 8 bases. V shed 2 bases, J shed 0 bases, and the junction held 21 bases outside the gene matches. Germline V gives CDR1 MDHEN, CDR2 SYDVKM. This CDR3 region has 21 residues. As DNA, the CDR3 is TGTGCCAGCAGTTTAGGGCTTCGGGACCGGGATTTAGCGGGACGCTCCTACGAGCAGTACTTC. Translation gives CASSLGLRDRDLAGRSYEQYF.

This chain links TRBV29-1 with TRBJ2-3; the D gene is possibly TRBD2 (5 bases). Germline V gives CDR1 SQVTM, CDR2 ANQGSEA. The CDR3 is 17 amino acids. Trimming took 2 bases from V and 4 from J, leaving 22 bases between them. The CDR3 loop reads CSVEPRGTTSRSDTQYF. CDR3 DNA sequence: TGCAGCGTTGAACCCCGGGGTACTACCTCCCGATCAGATACGCAGTATTTT.

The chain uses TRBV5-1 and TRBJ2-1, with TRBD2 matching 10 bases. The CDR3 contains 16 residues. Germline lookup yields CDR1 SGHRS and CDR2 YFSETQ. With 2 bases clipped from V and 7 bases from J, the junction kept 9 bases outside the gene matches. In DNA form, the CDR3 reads TGCGCCAGCAGCTTATCCCCTAGCGGGAGAAGGAATGAGCAGTTCTTC. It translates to CASSLSPSGRRNEQFF.